The TCR beta chain described here comes from a study of Graves' ophthalmopathy and Graves' hyperthyroidism. A diagnosis was made from clinical symptoms together with serum thyroxine, TRAb, thyroid ultrasound and orbital computed tomography. The CDR3 extends over 13 amino acids. V lost 4 bases to trimming and J lost 0 bases, with 4 bases between them. Amplification from RNA transcripts yielded the TCR beta CDR3 regions. First-round RT-PCR relied on HTBI primers, and a second-round multiplex PCR came next. MiXCR, applied by TCRdb to the multiplex PCR reads, yields one record per CDR3 protein. The sample records some 210,000 distinct CDR3 sequences, about 32% being singletons. Study-level results: Built on 13 signatures, a model told ophthalmopathy apart from stable hyperthyroidism with about 91% sensitivity and around 80% specificity.

This clonotype was seen many times. Its antigen is currently unknown. The TCR comes from a man in his fifties with Graves' ophthalmopathy. The sequenced material came from peripheral blood. The chain carries TRBV12-3 or TRBV12-4 and TRBJ1-5; D gene unclear. CDR3 amino acids: CASSSNSNQPQHF. CDR3 coding DNA: TGTGCCAGCAGTTCTAATAGCAATCAGCCCCAGCATTTT.